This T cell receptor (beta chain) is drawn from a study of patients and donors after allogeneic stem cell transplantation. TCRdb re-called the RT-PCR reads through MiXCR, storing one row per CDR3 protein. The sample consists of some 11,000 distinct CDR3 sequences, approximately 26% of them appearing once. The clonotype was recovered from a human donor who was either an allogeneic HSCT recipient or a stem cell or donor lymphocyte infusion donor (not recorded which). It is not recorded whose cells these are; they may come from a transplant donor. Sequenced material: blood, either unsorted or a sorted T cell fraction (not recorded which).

CDR3 DNA: TGCAGTGCCAGACCCCCGGGACTAGCGGGAGGTGGCAATGAGCAGTTCTTC. Translation: CSARPPGLAGGGNEQFF. The chain has TRBV20-1 and TRBJ2-1, with TRBD2 matching 15 bases. This CDR3 is 17 amino acids long. Trimming cost V 6 bases and J 6 bases; bases outside gene matches: 12. Germline loops: CDR1 DFQATT, CDR2 SNEGSKA (reference sequence).